Shown below are 24 T cell receptor beta chains from a single sample sequenced in a study of blood T cell repertoires in COVID-19. Data came from immunoSEQ multiplex PCR; TCRdb stores just in-frame clones and leaves some out. The repertoire holds under 65,000 clones, with 75% to 90% as singletons. Sequenced material: peripheral blood. The receptors derive from a man in his 60s with COVID-19, enrolled during active disease.

This clone was observed once. This chain uses TRBV7-9 with TRBJ2-6; possibly TRBD2 for D (6 bases). Germline CDR1 is SEHNR and CDR2 is FQNEAQ (reference sequence). The CDR3 has 16 residues. Deletions cut 0 bases from V and 4 bases from J, with 10 bases between. CDR3 coding DNA: TGTGCCAGCAGCTTAGCTAGCGGTTCCGGGGCCAACGTCCTGACTTTC. Amino acid sequence: CASSLASGSGANVLTF.

V and J are TRBV5-1 and TRBJ1-3, with D possibly TRBD1 on 5 matching bases. The germline gives CDR1 SGHRS, CDR2 YFSETQ. The CDR3 has 16 amino acids. Between the trimmed V and J ends, which lost 1 base and 4 bases, there was a span of 15 bases. CDR3 protein: CASSLLGGSFGNTIYF. CDR3 DNA sequence: TGCGCCAGCAGCTTGCTCGGGGGTAGCTTCGGAAACACCATATATTTT.

This chain uses TRBV6-2 or TRBV6-3 with TRBJ1-4; D remains unclear. V lost 6 bases to trimming and J lost 7 bases, with 6 bases between them. The CDR3 loop spans 11 amino acids. Germline V gene lookup returns CDR1 MNHEY and CDR2 SVGEGT. CDR3 amino acids: CASSHSEKLFF. Here the CDR3 DNA reads TGTGCCAGCAGCCACAGTGAAAAACTGTTTTTT.

The chain recombines TRBV2 with TRBJ2-1; 8 bases are a match to TRBD2. The germline V gene encodes CDR1 SNHLY and CDR2 FYNNEI. With V trimmed by 3 bases and J by 13 bases, 5 bases remained unmatched. This CDR3 has 12 amino acids. CDR3 protein: CASSDQGLGQFF. The CDR3 nucleotides are TGTGCCAGCAGTGACCAGGGACTAGGACAGTTCTTC.

The J gene is TRBJ1-5, the V gene TRBV12-2. TRBV12-2 is a recognized pseudogene. There are 14 residues in the CDR3. The CDR3 bases are TGTGCAAGTCGCTCCTCGCGGGGTAATCAGCCCCAGCATTTT. Its protein is CASRSSRGNQPQHF.

J is TRBJ2-6 and V is TRBV7-6, with D perhaps TRBD2 (6 bases). Trimming took off 1 base at V and 2 bases at J, with 9 bases between the two ends. This CDR3 has 16 amino acids. In germline, CDR1 is SGHVS, CDR2 FNYEAQ. CDR3 in DNA: TGTGCCAGCAGCTTAGGTGGAGGGGCTGGGGCCAACGTCCTGACTTTC. Translated, it gives CASSLGGGAGANVLTF.

The J gene is TRBJ2-7, the V gene TRBV5-5, with TRBD1 matching 7 bases. Trimming removed 4 bases from V and 5 bases from J; junction bases left unmatched: 15. This CDR3 has 16 amino acids. The germline CDR1 and CDR2 sequences are SGHKS and YYEKEE (reference sequence). The CDR3 loop reads CASSLYAQGTGDEQYF. As DNA, the CDR3 is TGTGCCAGCAGCCTCTATGCACAGGGGACGGGCGACGAGCAGTACTTC.

This chain connects TRBV7-3 to TRBJ2-3; weak D call: TRBD2 (5 bases). The V end lost 0 bases, the J end lost 2 bases, and 15 bases lay between the germline ends. The CDR3 totals 17 residues. Germline V gene data show CDR1 as SGHTA and CDR2 as FQGTGA. In DNA, the CDR3 is TGTGCCAGCAGCTTAACCCAGCCGGGAAGGTCCACAGATACGCAGTATTTT. Its translation: CASSLTQPGRSTDTQYF.

The chain couples TRBV5-4 to TRBJ2-3, with 7 bases lining up with TRBD1. CDR3 length: 12 amino acids. J was trimmed by 10 bases and V by 4 bases; bases with no gene match: 6. The germline V gene encodes CDR1 SGHNT and CDR2 YYREEE (reference sequence). The CDR3 DNA sequence: TGTGCCAGCAGCCCGACAGGGCTAGCGCAGTATTTT. Translating gives CASSPTGLAQYF.

The chain combines TRBV5-1 with TRBJ1-6; perhaps TRBD1 as D (6 bases). This CDR3 has 17 residues. In germline, CDR1 is SGHRS, CDR2 YFSETQ. V lost 3 bases and J 1 base, leaving 14 bases between the germline ends. The CDR3 DNA sequence: TGCGCCAGCAGCTATACAGGGTTATCGTCCTATAATTCACCCCTCCACTTT. Its translation is CASSYTGLSSYNSPLHF.

The CDR3 bases are TGTGCCAGCAGCCAAGGCAACAGGGGGACAGAGACCCAGTACTTC. Translating gives CASSQGNRGTETQYF. This chain joins TRBV3-1 (or the pseudogene TRBV3-2) and TRBJ2-5, with 8 positions matching TRBD1. The CDR3 extends over 15 amino acids. Germline values: CDR1 LGHDT, CDR2 YNNKEL (reference sequence). V trimming: 1 base; J trimming: 4 bases; junction bases outside the gene matches: 5.

The V call is TRBV6-5, the J call TRBJ2-7, with 10 bases matching TRBD1. CDR1 and CDR2 (germline): MNHEY, SVGAGI. The ends lost 2 bases at V and 2 bases at J; junction bases unmatched: 0. The CDR3 totals 14 residues. The CDR3 DNA reads TGTGCCAGCAGTTACGGACAGGGGGCCTACGAGCAGTACTTC. Its protein is CASSYGQGAYEQYF.

The chain couples TRBV6-5 to TRBJ1-1, with D uncertain. The V end was cut by 5 bases, the J end by 0 bases, with 10 bases between. Germline CDR1 is MNHEY and CDR2 is SVGAGI. The CDR3 covers 14 residues. The CDR3 loop is CASSQTPLNTEAFF. The CDR3 DNA reads as TGTGCCAGCAGTCAGACACCTTTGAACACTGAAGCTTTCTTT.

The rearrangement uses TRBV11-3 and TRBJ1-1, with a tentative D call TRBD1 (6 bases). V lost 5 bases and J lost 11, with 18 bases in between. The CDR3 is made up of 13 amino acids. From germline, CDR1 is SGHNT and CDR2 YENEEA. The DNA for the CDR3 is TGTGCCAGCAGCCCACTACAGGGAGGGCGGGCTTTCTTT. Amino acid sequence: CASSPLQGGRAFF.

J is TRBJ2-5 and V is TRBV7-9; D might be TRBD1 (6 bases). Germline V gives CDR1 SEHNR, CDR2 FQNEAQ (reference sequence). This CDR3 has 14 amino acids. Trimming removed 7 bases at V and 5 bases at J, with 17 bases between. CDR3 in amino acids: CASTKTGLIETQYF. CDR3 nucleotides: TGTGCCAGCACCAAAACAGGGCTGATCGAGACCCAGTACTTC. Together with reference TRBV7-9 and TRBJ2-5, the CDR3 gives the full variable domain: DTGVSQNPRHKITKRGQNVTFRCDPISEHNRLYWYRQTLGQGPEFLTYFQNEAQLEKSRLLSDRFSAERPKGSFSTLEIQRTEQGDSAMYLCASTKTGLIETQYFGPGTRLLVL.

This clone occurred once. The chain's CDR3 is CASSLGGATEAFF. For the CDR3, the DNA is TGTGCCAGCAGCTTAGGTGGGGCTACTGAAGCTTTCTTT. The chain carries TRBV7-3 and TRBJ1-1, with D tentatively TRBD1 (5 bases). Germline V gene data show CDR1 as SGHTA and CDR2 as FQGTGA. V lost 2 bases and J 5 bases, leaving 9 bases between the germline ends. This CDR3 has 13 residues.

This chain links TRBV6-2 or TRBV6-3 with TRBJ1-5; weak D call: TRBD1 (6 bases). The germline gives CDR1 MNHEY, CDR2 SVGEGT. V was clipped by 5 bases and J by 2 bases, with 13 bases between them. This CDR3 comprises 15 residues. For the CDR3, the DNA is TGTGCCAGCAGTGGCAAGGACAGACGCAATCAGCCCCAGCATTTT. This sequence encodes CASSGKDRRNQPQHF.

V gene TRBV5-1 combines with J gene TRBJ2-3; 8 bases line up with TRBD1. V shed 7 bases, J shed 0 bases, and the junction held 7 bases outside the gene matches. The length of the CDR3 is 15 residues. Germline lookup yields CDR1 SGHRS and CDR2 YFSETQ. In nucleotides, the CDR3 is TGCGCCAGCGGGGCCAGACAGGGGAGCACAGATACGCAGTATTTT. Amino acid sequence: CASGARQGSTDTQYF.

The chain has TRBV12-2 and TRBJ2-2; the D call of TRBD1 is as the table states it, not checked on the DNA. The better agreement between TRBJ1-3 and the DNA end casts doubt on the J call. TRBV12-2 is a known pseudogene. CDR3 length: 19 residues. The CDR3 nucleotides are TGTGCAAGTCGCTTAGAGGCCCCAGGGGGCAAAAGTGCGGGAAACACCATATATTTT. This encodes CASRLEAPGGKSAGNTIYF.

The V and J genes are TRBV7-3 and TRBJ2-2; D is possibly TRBD2 (5 bases). There are 14 residues in the CDR3. Germline V lookup: CDR1 SGHTA, CDR2 FQGTGA. The V end lost 5 bases, the J end lost 3 bases, and 10 bases lay between the germline ends. The CDR3 sequence: CASSPGKDTGELFF. CDR3 DNA: TGTGCCAGCAGCCCGGGGAAGGACACCGGGGAGCTGTTTTTT.

The chain couples TRBV9 to TRBJ2-7, with 9 nucleotides matching TRBD2. The junction had 8 bases not matched to a gene; V was cut back by 0 bases and J by 4 bases. This CDR3 has 16 residues. Germline values: CDR1 SGDLS, CDR2 YYNGEE. The CDR3 DNA sequence: TGTGCCAGCAGCGTAGTGCCTAGCGGGATCGGGTACGAGCAGTACTTC. It codes for CASSVVPSGIGYEQYF.

V and J are TRBV5-1 and TRBJ2-4, with 12 bases fitting TRBD1. Germline CDR1 and CDR2: SGHRS and YFSETQ. After removal of 0 bases from V and 6 bases from J, the junction contained 7 bases not matched to a gene. This CDR3 has 17 residues. CDR3 region: CASSLGLGTGGGNIQYF. CDR3 coding DNA: TGCGCCAGCAGCTTGGGGCTGGGGACAGGGGGCGGAAACATTCAGTACTTC.

The gene calls are TRBV2 and TRBJ2-3, with D hard to call. Germline V gene sequence: CDR1 SNHLY, CDR2 FYNNEI. V was shortened by 7 bases and J by 0 bases, with 14 bases between the two germline ends. The CDR3 is 15 amino acids. In DNA form, the CDR3 reads TGTGCCAGCACTCACATCCCCCCTAGCACAGATACGCAGTATTTT. Translated: CASTHIPPSTDTQYF.

The chain uses TRBV19 and TRBJ1-2; D gene uncertain. This CDR3 is built from 14 residues. Germline-derived CDR1 and CDR2 are LNHDA and SQIVND (reference sequence). The V and J ends lost 9 bases and 0 bases respectively, with 14 bases between them. CDR3 nucleotide sequence: TGTGCCAGCCACCGACAAACTCCTAACTATGGCTACACCTTC. Translation: CASHRQTPNYGYTF.